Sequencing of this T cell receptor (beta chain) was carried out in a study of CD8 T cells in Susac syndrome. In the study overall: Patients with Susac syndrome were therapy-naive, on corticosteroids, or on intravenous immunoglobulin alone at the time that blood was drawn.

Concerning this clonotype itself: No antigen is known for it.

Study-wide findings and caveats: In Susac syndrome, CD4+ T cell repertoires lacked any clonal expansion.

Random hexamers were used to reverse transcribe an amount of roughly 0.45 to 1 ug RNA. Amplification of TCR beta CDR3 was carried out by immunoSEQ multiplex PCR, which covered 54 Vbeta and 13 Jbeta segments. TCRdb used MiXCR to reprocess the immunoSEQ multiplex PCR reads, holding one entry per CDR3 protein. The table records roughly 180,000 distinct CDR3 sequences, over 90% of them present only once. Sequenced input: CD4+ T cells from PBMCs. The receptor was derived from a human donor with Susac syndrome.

The CDR3 DNA follows: TGTGCCAGCAGCTCCCCAGGGGCTTTCGGAAACACCATATATTTT. Its protein is CASSSPGAFGNTIYF. The rearrangement joins TRBV11-2 to TRBJ1-3; D may be TRBD1 (6 bases). The V end lost 4 bases, the J end lost 4 bases, and 14 bases lay between the germline ends. The CDR3 consists of 15 residues. From germline, CDR1 is SGHAT and CDR2 FQNNGV.